This TCR beta chain was recorded in a study of T-cell memory formation after mild COVID-19. The wider study: TCR clusters largely stayed donor specific.

Amplification by 5'RACE using constant-segment primers produced TCR alpha and TCR beta cDNA libraries that carried sample barcodes and UMIs. TCRdb itself ran the 5' RACE reads through MiXCR, one entry per CDR3 protein. This table holds 100,000 to 140,000 distinct CDR3 sequences, 13% to 15% found once. This clonotype was observed at least ten times. Antigen unknown. Study-wide results and caveats: A second wave of clones peaked on day 37, and their SARS-CoV-2 specificity went unconfirmed. That cross-reactive memory joined was suggested by some responding clones appearing in pre-infection memory.

The sample was PBMCs or a T cell subset sorted from them (not recorded which). The sequence was obtained from a young man who had mild COVID-19 (a few samples of this study predate the infection). Cell type and time point are not known.

CDR3 DNA: TGTGCCAGCAGCCCTGCAGGGGGGACAACAGATACGCAGTATTTT. Encoded protein: CASSPAGGTTDTQYF. The chain joins TRBV6-5 to TRBJ2-3, with D perhaps TRBD1 (7 bases). V lost 6 bases and J 3 bases, leaving 16 bases between the germline ends. The CDR3 sequence is 15 residues long. Germline-derived CDR1 and CDR2 are MNHEY and SVGAGI.